Each of the 8 T cell receptor beta chains below was sequenced from the same sample in a study of identifying expanded T cells in peripheral blood. Only in-frame clones appear in the TCRdb table, and some are missing; sequencing was by immunoSEQ multiplex PCR. The top ten hold less than 4% of the sample, which has approximately 130,000 clones, more than 75% seen once. Material: blood. The source of these receptors is a person aged 18 to 75 in good health.

This clone came up once. V is TRBV10-3 and J is TRBJ2-7; D is unresolved. The CDR3 spans 13 residues. From germline, CDR1 is ENHRY and CDR2 SYGVKD. The germline V and J ends were trimmed by 4 bases and 1 base, with 8 bases remaining between them. CDR3 loop: CAISGRLSYEQYF. CDR3 DNA: TGTGCCATCAGTGGGCGTCTTTCCTACGAGCAGTACTTC.

This sequence joins TRBV27 and TRBJ2-1; a possible D gene is TRBD1 (6 bases). The CDR3 is 14 residues long. Per the germline V gene, CDR1 is MNHEY and CDR2 is SMNVEV (reference sequence). Between the trimmed V and J ends, which lost 5 bases and 6 bases, there was a span of 14 bases. The chain's CDR3 is CASSQTTGSNEQFF. The CDR3 nucleotides read TGTGCCAGCAGTCAGACGACAGGATCCAATGAGCAGTTCTTC.

This clone was counted between two and nine times. This chain joins TRBV7-9 and TRBJ2-3, with D unclear. From germline, CDR1 is SEHNR and CDR2 FQNEAQ (reference sequence). The CDR3 spans 13 residues. V lost 1 base and J lost 3, with 5 bases in between. The CDR3 reads CASSLEGTDTQYF. In nucleotides, the CDR3 is TGTGCCAGCAGCTTAGAGGGAACAGATACGCAGTATTTT.

The genes are TRBV5-1 and TRBJ1-1; D is ambiguous. This CDR3 is built from 15 residues. Germline lookup yields CDR1 SGHRS and CDR2 YFSETQ. V was shortened by 1 base and J by 0 bases, with 10 bases between the two germline ends. Here the CDR3 reads CASSLNSVLNTEAFF. The CDR3, as DNA: TGCGCCAGCAGCTTGAACAGCGTCCTGAACACTGAAGCTTTCTTT.

This rearrangement joins TRBV6-1 to TRBJ1-2; weak D call: TRBD1 (6 bases). There are 14 residues in the CDR3. The germline V gene encodes CDR1 MNHNS and CDR2 SASEGT. The V and J ends lost 7 bases and 5 bases respectively, with 17 bases between them. The CDR3 nucleotides are TGTGCCAGCATTAACCTTGGACAGATTTATGGCTACACCTTC. Its protein product is CASINLGQIYGYTF.

V is TRBV29-1 and J is TRBJ2-7; the D call may be TRBD1 or TRBD2 (5 bases each). This CDR3 comprises 13 residues. Trimming took 5 bases from V and 2 from J, leaving 13 bases between them. CDR1 SQVTM and CDR2 ANQGSEA come from the germline V gene. The CDR3 region is CSVQRDQAYEQYF. CDR3 coding DNA: TGCAGCGTTCAGAGGGACCAAGCCTACGAGCAGTACTTC.

V and J are TRBV7-2 and TRBJ2-5, with a possible D match to TRBD1 (6 bases). The length of the CDR3 is 15 residues. V was cut by 2 bases and J by 2 bases, with 12 bases left in between. Germline CDR1 and CDR2: SGHTA and FQGNSA. CDR3 sequence: CASSLTGITQETQYF. CDR3 DNA sequence: TGTGCCAGCAGCTTAACAGGGATAACTCAAGAGACCCAGTACTTC.

This chain links TRBV6-4 with TRBJ1-3; D perhaps matches TRBD1 (5 bases). CDR3 length equals 15 residues. Germline V gives CDR1 MRHNA, CDR2 SNTAGT. The V end lost 3 bases, the J end lost 2 bases, and 11 bases lay between the germline ends. The CDR3 is CASSDTGTPGNTIYF. CDR3 sequence (DNA): TGTGCCAGCAGTGATACGGGGACCCCTGGAAACACCATATATTTT.